The 4 T cell receptor beta chains below come from one sample, sequenced in a study of CD8+CD57+ T cells in acquired aplastic anemia. Researchers used genomic DNA as the template to profile TCR beta VDJ and CDR3. TCRdb reanalysed the reads using MiXCR and keeps one entry per CDR3 protein. The data contain roughly 260,000 distinct CDR3 sequences, around half of them singletons. Individuals selected for sequencing had exhibited CD8+CD57+ cell expansion on flow cytometry. The sample consisted of sorted CD4+, CD8+, or CD8+CD57+ T cells (not recorded which) from PBMCs. The receptors originated from a human donor with aplastic anemia.

This clonotype was found many times. The chain couples TRBV5-6 to TRBJ1-5; maybe TRBD1 (6 bases). Germline loops: CDR1 SGHDT, CDR2 YYEEEE. Trimming left V 4 bases short and J 6 bases short, with 8 bases between. This CDR3 region has 12 residues. CDR3 nucleotide sequence: TGTGCCAGCAGCCAGGGGACTCAGCCCCAGCATTTT. Encoded protein: CASSQGTQPQHF.

Comment on this clonotype: This may arise from a read error, as a much more abundant clone is one base away. The V gene is TRBV20-1, the J gene TRBJ1-5; D perhaps matches TRBD1 (6 bases). V was shortened by 6 bases and J by 1 base, with 34 bases between the two germline ends. Germline V gives CDR1 DFQATT, CDR2 SNEGSKA (reference sequence). This CDR3 is 21 amino acids long. The CDR3 nucleotides read TGCAGTGCCCGGGGCGGGGGGGGCCACGGCACCGAGGGTATGAGCAATCAGCCCCAGCATTTT. This encodes CSARGGGGHGTEGMSNQPQHF.

The V and J genes are TRBV19 and TRBJ1-1; weak D call: TRBD1 (6 bases). Per germline, CDR1 LNHDA and CDR2 SQIVND (reference sequence). This CDR3 is built from 12 residues. V gave up 5 bases and J gave up 7 bases, with 11 bases separating them. The CDR3 region is CASSFRQVEAFF. Here the CDR3 DNA reads TGTGCCAGTAGTTTCCGACAGGTTGAAGCTTTCTTT.

V gene TRBV7-2 combines with J gene TRBJ2-1, with D uncertain. Germline lookup yields CDR1 SGHTA and CDR2 FQGNSA. Trimming stripped 11 bases from V and 8 bases from J, with 19 bases between. This CDR3 comprises 13 residues. The CDR3 coding sequence is TGTGCCTCTGGGAACCGGGTTGGGGATGAGCAGTTCTTC. It yields the protein CASGNRVGDEQFF.